Listed below are T cell receptor beta chains from one sample, sequenced in a study of human T cells and chemical hapten exposure. In TCRdb, the RACE reads were re-called with MiXCR into one record per CDR3 protein. This sample has under 400,000 distinct CDR3 sequences, with more than 4.5% found just once. Material: whole blood, obtained in connection with sensitization to the hapten diphenylcyclopropenone (DPC). All receptors come from a woman aged 45-65 years with alopecia areata. Some clones in this sample may be carry-over from other donors' samples. The CDR3 runs from the conserved cysteine through the conserved F or W. The D gene is left open where the match is weak. Size is stated for part of the rows, as once, few or many counts, or as a class when the clone is expanded.

j_call	clone_size	d_call	v_call	cdr3_aa	cdr3_nt
TRBJ1-3	many	.	TRBV14	CASSWVTGNTIYF	TGTGCCAGCAGCTGGGTTACCGGAAACACCATATATTTT
TRBJ1-2	few	TRBD1	TRBV6-1	CASSAIGGGNGYTF	TGTGCCAGCAGCGCTATAGGGGGCGGGAATGGCTACACCTTC
TRBJ2-5	few	.	TRBV28	CASSFSPMEVQETQYF	TGTGCCAGCAGTTTTTCCCCAATGGAGGTTCAAGAGACCCAGTACTTC
TRBJ2-7	.	.	TRBV19	CASSPQPRREQYF	TGTGCCAGTAGCCCGCAGCCCCGCCGGGAGCAGTACTTC
TRBJ1-6	many	.	TRBV6-5	CASSYPGLNSPLHF	TGTGCCAGCAGTTATCCGGGCTTAAATTCACCCCTCCACTTT
TRBJ1-5	few	.	TRBV6-2/TRBV6-3	CASSRNQPQHF	TGTGCCAGCAGTAGGAATCAGCCCCAGCATTTT
TRBJ1-2	many	.	TRBV30	CAWSSSQWTYGYTF	TGTGCCTGGAGTTCCTCCCAGTGGACCTATGGCTACACCTTC
TRBJ2-1	many	.	TRBV6-2/TRBV6-3	CASRTRASQEEFF	TGTGCCAGCAGAACCCGGGCCTCGCAAGAAGAGTTCTTC
TRBJ1-2	many	.	TRBV9	CASSVEGANYGYTF	TGTGCCAGCAGCGTAGAAGGTGCTAACTATGGCTACACCTTC
TRBJ1-1	few	TRBD1	TRBV6-2/TRBV6-3	CASSYGTGAEAFF	TGTGCCAGCAGTTACGGGACAGGGGCTGAAGCTTTCTTT
TRBJ2-7	few	.	TRBV29-1	CSVGRQRVAVEQYF	TGCAGCGTTGGAAGACAGCGGGTCGCGGTCGAGCAGTACTTC
TRBJ1-4	many	.	TRBV6-1	CASSEDVVSTNEKLFF	TGTGCCAGCAGTGAAGATGTAGTTTCAACTAATGAAAAACTGTTTTTT
TRBJ2-4	few	.	TRBV12-3/TRBV12-4	CASSLEGGGKNIQYF	TGTGCCAGCAGTTTAGAGGGTGGCGGCAAAAACATTCAGTACTTC
TRBJ2-7	many	.	TRBV20-1	CSARPPASQLAQYF	TGCAGTGCTAGACCCCCGGCCTCCCAATTGGCGCAGTACTTC
TRBJ2-1	few	.	TRBV7-2	CASSRGTLDHEQFF	TGTGCCAGCAGTCGGGGGACTTTGGACCATGAGCAGTTCTTC
TRBJ2-1	.	TRBD1	TRBV5-1	CASSPEMDRGYSEQFF	TGCGCCAGCAGCCCAGAAATGGACAGGGGGTACTCCGAGCAGTTCTTC